The 19 T cell receptor beta chains given below trace back to one sample, sequenced in a study of radiotherapy plus CTLA-4 blockade in lung cancer (dated by TCRdb to the late 2010s). Library method: the immunoSEQ multiplex PCR assay. What TCRdb holds here is the immuneACCESS table cut down to in-frame rearrangements. Part of the clones is not present; checked against another copy, under half of the missing clones reflect an unresolved V gene, and the others are unexplained. The sample table records tens of thousands of clones; 65% to 80% of these occur just once. The top ten clones comprise roughly a tenth of the sample. Sequenced material: peripheral blood, taken from a patient treated with radiotherapy plus ipilimumab. Source of these receptors: a human donor with non-small cell lung cancer who had a complete response to radiotherapy plus ipilimumab.

The V call is TRBV10-1, the J call TRBJ1-1, with D unclear. The germline CDR1 and CDR2 sequences are WNHNN and SYGVQD (reference sequence). The germline V and J ends were trimmed by 4 bases and 4 bases, with 19 bases remaining between them. The CDR3 spans 16 residues. This CDR3 is CASSVNPGRTLTEAFF. In DNA, the CDR3 is TGCGCCAGCAGTGTAAACCCAGGACGGACCCTCACTGAAGCTTTCTTT.

This clone was counted between two and nine times. CDR3 bases: TGTGCCAGCGCCGACAGGGGGCCTCAAGAGACCCAGTACTTC. The encoded protein is CASADRGPQETQYF. The chain uses TRBV19 and TRBJ2-5, with 10 bases aligning to TRBD1. This CDR3 has 14 amino acids. In germline, CDR1 is LNHDA, CDR2 SQIVND (reference sequence). V trimming: 9 bases; J trimming: 2 bases; junction bases outside the gene matches: 6.

This chain connects TRBV7-9 to TRBJ1-2; D perhaps matches TRBD1 (5 bases). Germline-derived CDR1 and CDR2 are SEHNR and FQNEAQ (reference sequence). This CDR3 has 15 amino acids. Trimming removed 7 bases at V and 2 bases at J, with 17 bases between. The CDR3 nucleotides read TGTGCCAGCACCACCTCCGGGGCAGGGAACTATGGCTACACCTTC. Translating gives CASTTSGAGNYGYTF.

The chain joins TRBV6-5 to TRBJ2-3; D unclear. The CDR3 has 10 residues. Deletions cut 10 bases from V and 6 bases from J, with 8 bases between. Germline lookup yields CDR1 MNHEY and CDR2 SVGAGI. The CDR3 bases are TGTGCCACCAACCAGGATACGCAGTATTTT. Translated, it gives CATNQDTQYF.

The V and J genes are TRBV15 and TRBJ2-5, with 7 nucleotides matching TRBD1. The CDR3 spans 16 residues. Losses at the gene ends were 1 base for V and 4 bases for J; bases not matched to a gene: 9. Germline V gives CDR1 LNHNV, CDR2 YYDKDF (reference sequence). DNA of the CDR3: TGTGCCACCAGCAGAGTAGGGGGCTTAGGGGGAGAGACCCAGTACTTC. It specifies CATSRVGGLGGETQYF.

This clone was observed once. The V call is TRBV7-2, the J call TRBJ2-5, with D tentatively TRBD1 (6 bases). This CDR3 contains 15 residues. Germline-derived CDR1 and CDR2 are SGHTA and FQGNSA. Trimming left V 1 base short and J 5 bases short, with 14 bases between. The CDR3: CASSLVVGAGETQYF. The CDR3 DNA is TGTGCCAGCAGCTTAGTGGTGGGGGCAGGGGAGACCCAGTACTTC.

The J gene is TRBJ1-1, the V gene TRBV18; D gene unclear. Germline CDR1 KGHSH, CDR2 LQKENI. The ends were cut back, 3 bases at V and 1 base at J, with 3 bases in the middle. CDR3 length equals 12 residues. The CDR3 nucleotides are TGTGCCAGCTCACCCGAGAACACTGAAGCTTTCTTT. Translation: CASSPENTEAFF.

This clone occurred once. The chain employs TRBV28 and TRBJ1-5; 8 bases map to TRBD1. V shed 7 bases, J shed 5 bases, and the junction held 4 bases outside the gene matches. CDR1 is MDHEN and CDR2 is SYDVKM in the germline V gene. The CDR3 covers 13 residues. DNA for the CDR3: TGTGCCAGCATAGGACAGGGACATCAGCCCCAGCATTTT. Its translation is CASIGQGHQPQHF.

V usage is TRBV5-1 and J usage is TRBJ2-4, with TRBD1 as a possible D gene (5 bases). Germline V gene sequence: CDR1 SGHRS, CDR2 YFSETQ. V shed 6 bases and J shed 0 bases, with 13 bases lying between them. The CDR3 contains 15 residues. For the CDR3, the DNA is TGCGCCAGCACTCCGATGGGGCCAGCCAAAAACATTCAGTACTTC. This translates into CASTPMGPAKNIQYF.

The chain has TRBV5-4 and TRBJ2-1; 10 bases are a match to TRBD2. The CDR3 length is 16 residues. After removal of 2 bases from V and 8 bases from J, the junction contained 10 bases not matched to a gene. CDR1 is SGHNT and CDR2 is YYREEE in the germline V gene (reference sequence). As DNA, the CDR3 is TGTGCCAGCAGCTTATTTACTAGCGGGATAGAGGATGAGCAGTTCTTC. This sequence encodes CASSLFTSGIEDEQFF.

The sample holds a few counts of this clone. This chain joins TRBV21-1 and TRBJ2-1; the table's D call TRBD2 went unverified against the DNA. TRBV21-1 is shown as a pseudogene. The length of the CDR3 is 12 residues. The CDR3 region has the DNA TGTGCCAGCAGCAAACCCCCGGGTGAGCAGTTCTTC. Protein: CASSKPPGEQFF.

This chain uses TRBV5-1 with TRBJ1-1; D is undetermined. This CDR3 has 14 residues. Trimming took 1 base from V and 2 from J, leaving 9 bases between them. The germline gives CDR1 SGHRS, CDR2 YFSETQ. CDR3 bases: TGCGCCAGCAGCTTGTTTAACAGTAACACTGAAGCTTTCTTT. Protein sequence: CASSLFNSNTEAFF.

The chain couples TRBV6-5 to TRBJ1-2; the D is unclear. Germline CDR1 reads MNHEY; CDR2 reads SVGAGI. The CDR3 consists of 15 residues. Between the trimmed V and J ends, which lost 1 base and 3 bases, there was a span of 12 bases. DNA for the CDR3: TGTGCCAGCAGTTACTTTCGGGGAAAGGACTATGGCTACACCTTC. Protein: CASSYFRGKDYGYTF.

The rearrangement uses TRBV6-5 and TRBJ2-1; TRBD1 matches 9 bases. This CDR3 comprises 15 residues. With V trimmed by 4 bases and J by 10 bases, 11 bases remained unmatched. CDR1 and CDR2 from the germline V gene are MNHEY and SVGAGI. CDR3 sequence (DNA): TGTGCCAGCAGTTCCTACCCGGGACAGGGTGGGGAGCAGTTCTTC. Protein: CASSSYPGQGGEQFF.

The genes are TRBV5-1 and TRBJ2-3, with D perhaps TRBD1 (6 bases). V lost 5 bases to trimming and J lost 6 bases, with 19 bases between them. The length of the CDR3 is 15 residues. Germline V lookup: CDR1 SGHRS, CDR2 YFSETQ. The CDR3 loop reads CASSATGTYGDTQYF. The CDR3 region has the DNA TGCGCCAGCAGTGCAACAGGGACGTACGGGGATACGCAGTATTTT.

J is TRBJ2-7 and V is TRBV27, with D tentatively TRBD2 (6 bases). Germline V gives CDR1 MNHEY, CDR2 SMNVEV (reference sequence). The CDR3 has 16 residues. V lost 4 bases, J lost 2 bases, and 18 bases lay in between. DNA of the CDR3: TGTGCCAGCAGTTCCTTTTCCTCAGGACTACCCTACGAGCAGTACGTC. Protein: CASSSFSSGLPYEQYV.

This chain links TRBV5-1 with TRBJ1-2, with D hard to call. Trimming took off 6 bases at V and 0 bases at J, with 15 bases between the two ends. CDR3 length equals 15 residues. The germline gives CDR1 SGHRS, CDR2 YFSETQ. CDR3 residues: CASKDSPASNYGYTF. As DNA, the CDR3 is TGCGCCAGCAAAGATTCTCCCGCTTCTAACTATGGCTACACCTTC.

The chain is built from TRBV4-1 and TRBJ2-1; 9 nucleotides align to TRBD2. Germline assignment: CDR1 MGHRA and CDR2 YSYEKL. The CDR3 contains 17 residues. V trimming: 2 bases; J trimming: 9 bases; junction bases outside the gene matches: 14. As DNA, the CDR3 is TGCGCCAGCAGCCAAACCCTAGCGGGGCAGTCTTCTATTGAGCAGTTCTTC. Encoded protein: CASSQTLAGQSSIEQFF.

The rearrangement links TRBV7-9 to TRBJ2-7; TRBD1 might be the D (5 bases). The CDR3 sequence is 16 residues long. V lost 3 bases to trimming and J lost 0 bases, with 15 bases between them. Germline V gene sequence: CDR1 SEHNR, CDR2 FQNEAQ (reference sequence). In DNA form, the CDR3 reads TGTGCCAGCAGCTTGAATCAGGGTTTTAGCTCCTACGAGCAGTACTTC. Protein: CASSLNQGFSSYEQYF.